The next 15 T cell receptor beta chains were all read from a single sample in a study of blood T cell repertoires in COVID-19. Data came from immunoSEQ multiplex PCR; TCRdb stores just in-frame clones and leaves some out. The sample includes about 180,000 clones, 83% of them seen just once. The sequencing sample was made of peripheral blood. Receptor source: a woman in her sixties or seventies with COVID-19, enrolled during active disease.

In nucleotides, the CDR3 is TGTGCCAGCAGCCTACAAGACAGGGGGCGTGAAGAGCAGTACTTC. It translates to CASSLQDRGREEQYF. V gene TRBV7-8 combines with J gene TRBJ2-7; TRBD1 matches at 10 bases. J gave up 7 bases and V 5 bases, and 11 bases lay outside the gene matches. Germline lookup yields CDR1 SGHVS and CDR2 FQNEAQ. The CDR3 sequence is 15 residues long.

This sequence joins TRBV28 and TRBJ1-1, with D possibly TRBD1 on 5 matching bases. The V and J ends lost 4 bases and 6 bases respectively, with 18 bases between them. The CDR3 loop spans 15 amino acids. Germline-derived CDR1 and CDR2 are MDHEN and SYDVKM. The CDR3 DNA is TGTGCCAGCAGTTCGCTGAATCCGACGGGGGCTGAAGCTTTCTTT. Protein sequence: CASSSLNPTGAEAFF. The complete variable domain, with remaining parts taken from reference TRBV28 and TRBJ1-1, reads DVKVTQSSRYLVKRTGEKVFLECVQDMDHENMFWYRQDPGLGLRLIYFSYDVKMKEKGDIPEGYSVSREKKERFSLILESASTNQTSMYLCASSSLNPTGAEAFFGQGTRLTVV.

V usage is TRBV2 and J usage is TRBJ2-1; the D is unclear. Germline V gene data show CDR1 as SNHLY and CDR2 as FYNNEI. V lost 6 bases to trimming and J lost 9 bases, with 6 bases between them. The CDR3 spans 10 residues. The CDR3 reads CASRVSEQFF. CDR3 DNA sequence: TGTGCCAGCAGGGTTAGTGAGCAGTTCTTC.

The chain recombines TRBV2 with TRBJ2-7; 12 positions agree with TRBD1. Germline V gene lookup returns CDR1 SNHLY and CDR2 FYNNEI. Trimming removed 8 bases from V and 6 bases from J; junction bases left unmatched: 5. The CDR3 runs 13 residues. This CDR3 is CASAGTGGIEQYF. The CDR3 nucleotides read TGTGCCAGCGCCGGGACAGGGGGCATCGAGCAGTACTTC.

This clone appeared once. This rearrangement joins TRBV7-2 to TRBJ2-5, with a tentative D call TRBD1 (6 bases). The germline V and J ends were trimmed by 4 bases and 8 bases, with 14 bases remaining between them. The CDR3 covers 13 residues. CDR1 is SGHTA, CDR2 FQGNSA, per germline. The CDR3 nucleotides are TGTGCCAGCAGCTACGACAGGACTGATACCCAGTACTTC. This encodes CASSYDRTDTQYF.

This chain joins TRBV30 and TRBJ1-5, with TRBD1 identical over 10 bases. The CDR3 has 14 amino acids. V was pared by 3 bases and J by 7 bases, with 6 bases of the junction left unmatched. Looked up from germline, CDR1 is GTSNPN and CDR2 is SVGIG (reference sequence). The CDR3 here is CAWSRQGALQPQHF. As DNA, the CDR3 is TGTGCCTGGAGCCGACAGGGGGCTTTGCAGCCCCAGCATTTT.

As DNA, the CDR3 is TGTGCCAGTAGTACCGGACAGGGGCCGAATTCACCCCTCCACTTT. Its translation is CASSTGQGPNSPLHF. This chain connects TRBV19 to TRBJ1-6; 9 bases are a match to TRBD1. V was pared by 4 bases and J by 7 bases, with 5 bases of the junction left unmatched. Germline V gene data show CDR1 as LNHDA and CDR2 as SQIVND (reference sequence). There are 15 residues in the CDR3.

The V call is TRBV6-5, the J call TRBJ1-3; tentative D call: TRBD1 (5 bases). Trimming removed 7 bases from V and 2 bases from J, with 12 bases in between. Germline assignment: CDR1 MNHEY and CDR2 SVGAGI. The CDR3 totals 14 residues. DNA for the CDR3: TGTGCCAGCATAGGGGTGACGGCTGGAAACACCATATATTTT. Amino acid sequence: CASIGVTAGNTIYF.

This chain joins TRBV5-5 and TRBJ1-4; D perhaps matches TRBD1 (6 bases). The CDR3 consists of 16 residues. CDR1 and CDR2 from the germline V gene are SGHKS and YYEKEE (reference sequence). Between the trimmed V and J ends, which lost 2 bases and 0 bases, there was a span of 11 bases. Written as DNA, the CDR3 is TGTGCCAGCAGCTTCCGGACAGTTGCAACTAATGAAAAACTGTTTTTT. The encoded protein is CASSFRTVATNEKLFF.

This chain joins TRBV4-3 and TRBJ1-1, with 9 bases that match TRBD1. The J segment lost 4 bases and the V segment lost 4 bases, leaving 7 bases of the junction unmatched. Germline V lookup: CDR1 LGHNA, CDR2 YSLEER. The CDR3 totals 15 residues. The CDR3 sequence: CASSPTGGRSTEAFF. Here the CDR3 DNA reads TGCGCCAGCAGCCCGACAGGGGGAAGGTCCACTGAAGCTTTCTTT.

This rearrangement joins TRBV7-2 to TRBJ1-3, with 8 positions matching TRBD1. CDR1 is SGHTA and CDR2 is FQGNSA in the germline V gene. This CDR3 has 15 amino acids. V lost 5 bases to trimming and J lost 0 bases; unmatched junction nucleotides: 3. The CDR3 coding sequence is TGTGCCAGCAGCCCGGACAGGGCCTCTGGAAACACCATATATTTT. This gives the protein CASSPDRASGNTIYF. Variable domain in full (rest from reference TRBV7-2 and TRBJ1-3): GAGVSQSPSNKVTEKGKDVELRCDPISGHTALYWYRQSLGQGLEFLIYFQGNSAPDKSGLPSDRFSAERTGGSVSTLTIQRTQQEDSAVYLCASSPDRASGNTIYFGEGSWLTVV.

This chain links TRBV6-2 or TRBV6-3 with TRBJ2-7, with 7 bases lining up with TRBD1. CDR1 MNHEY and CDR2 SVGEGT come from the germline V gene. Trimming at V came to 6 bases and at J to 1 base, leaving 9 bases not matched to a gene. The length of the CDR3 is 15 residues. The DNA for the CDR3 is TGTGCCAGCAGCTCCCATAAGGGACAGTCCTACGAGCAGTACTTC. Translation gives CASSSHKGQSYEQYF.

This clone has only one observation. The genes are TRBV18 and TRBJ1-2, with D possibly TRBD1 on 6 matching bases. Germline V gene sequence: CDR1 KGHSH, CDR2 LQKENI. V was shortened by 2 bases and J by 4 bases, with 14 bases between the two germline ends. The CDR3 length is 15 residues. In DNA, the CDR3 is TGTGCCAGCTCACCAGGACAGCCGATCCCCTATGGCTACACCTTC. Translation: CASSPGQPIPYGYTF.

Only a few counts were recorded for this clone. The chain combines TRBV20-1 with TRBJ2-1, with D possibly being TRBD1 (6 bases). The CDR3 is 14 residues long. Per the germline V gene, CDR1 is DFQATT and CDR2 is SNEGSKA (reference sequence). V was clipped by 3 bases and J by 7 bases, with 16 bases between them. DNA for the CDR3: TGCAGTGCTAGTGACAGGCGAAGAGGGAATGAGCAGTTCTTC. Its protein product is CSASDRRRGNEQFF.

Remarks on this clone: This CDR3 is also generated by other DNA sequences in the sample. The J gene is TRBJ2-1, the V gene TRBV18; 7 nucleotides align to TRBD2. With 3 bases clipped from V and 6 bases from J, the junction kept 2 bases outside the gene matches. The CDR3 extends over 13 amino acids. Germline V gene lookup returns CDR1 KGHSH and CDR2 LQKENI. In DNA form, the CDR3 reads TGTGCCAGCTCACCGGGGGGGGTCAATGAGCAGTTCTTC. Translation gives CASSPGGVNEQFF.